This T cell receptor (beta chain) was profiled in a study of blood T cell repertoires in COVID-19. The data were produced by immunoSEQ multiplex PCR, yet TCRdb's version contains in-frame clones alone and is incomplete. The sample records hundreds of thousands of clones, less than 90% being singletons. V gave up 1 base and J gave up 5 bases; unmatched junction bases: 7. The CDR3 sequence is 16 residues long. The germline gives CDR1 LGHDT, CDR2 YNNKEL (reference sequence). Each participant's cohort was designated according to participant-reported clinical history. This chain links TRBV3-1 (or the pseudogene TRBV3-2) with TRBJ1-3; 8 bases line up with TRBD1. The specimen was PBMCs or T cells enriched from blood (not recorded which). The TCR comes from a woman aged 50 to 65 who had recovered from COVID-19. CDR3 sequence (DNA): TGTGCCAGCAGCCAAGTTTGGCAGGGGGCCAGAAACACCATATATTTT. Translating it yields CASSQVWQGARNTIYF.